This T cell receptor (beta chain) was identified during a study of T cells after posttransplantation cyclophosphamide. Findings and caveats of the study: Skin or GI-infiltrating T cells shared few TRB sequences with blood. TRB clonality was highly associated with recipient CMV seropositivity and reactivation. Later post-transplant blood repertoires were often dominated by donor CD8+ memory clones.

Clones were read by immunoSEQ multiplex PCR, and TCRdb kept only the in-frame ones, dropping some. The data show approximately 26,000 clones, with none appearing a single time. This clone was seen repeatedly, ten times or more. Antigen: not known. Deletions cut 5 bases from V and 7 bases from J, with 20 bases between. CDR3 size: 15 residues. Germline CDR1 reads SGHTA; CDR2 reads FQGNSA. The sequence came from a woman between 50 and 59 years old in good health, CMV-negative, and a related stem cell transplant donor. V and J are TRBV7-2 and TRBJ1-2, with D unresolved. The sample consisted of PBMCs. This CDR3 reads CASSAVRGPAAGYTF. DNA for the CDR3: TGTGCCAGCAGCGCAGTGAGAGGTCCAGCTGCTGGCTACACCTTC. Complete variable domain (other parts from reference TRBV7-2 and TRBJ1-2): GAGVSQSPSNKVTEKGKDVELRCDPISGHTALYWYRQSLGQGLEFLIYFQGNSAPDKSGLPSDRFSAERTGGSVSTLTIQRTQQEDSAVYLCASSAVRGPAAGYTFGSGTRLTVV.